This T cell receptor (beta chain) was sequenced during a study of cytomegalovirus exposure and HLA in healthy donors. Both 60 Vbeta primers and 13 Jbeta primers went into the PCR. Produced via immunoSEQ multiplex PCR; TCRdb's table is partial and in-frame only. The data show 60,000 to 100,000 clones, more than 60% seen once. Study observations and caveats: An observed cluster of highly shared sequence variants was recorded as a likely sequencing artifact. The majority of CMV-associated TCR beta chains were reported as apparently HLA-restricted in a later analysis. For presence/absence analyses, sequencing depth was assumed to be roughly uniform across donors. Most TCR beta V segments were productive about 90% or about 30% of the time in an earlier analysis.

With 1 base removed from V and 3 bases from J, the gap between germline ends came to 10 bases. The CDR3 totals 14 residues. Germline CDR1 reads SGHAT; CDR2 reads FQNNGV. Of note for this clone: Antigen unknown.

The sequence was obtained from a male donor in good health and CMV-seropositive. The rearrangement uses TRBV11-2 and TRBJ2-7; D might be TRBD2 (6 bases). Sequencing used PBMCs. CDR3 sequence reads: CASSLAGAFYEQYF. In DNA, the CDR3 is TGTGCCAGCAGCTTAGCGGGAGCGTTCTACGAGCAGTACTTC. The variable domain in full, with the rest retrieved from reference TRBV11-2 and TRBJ2-7, is EAGVAQSPRYKIIEKRQSVAFWCNPISGHATLYWYQQILGQGPKLLIQFQNNGVVDDSQLPKDRFSAERLKGVDSTLKIQPAKLEDSAVYLCASSLAGAFYEQYFGPGTRLTVT.